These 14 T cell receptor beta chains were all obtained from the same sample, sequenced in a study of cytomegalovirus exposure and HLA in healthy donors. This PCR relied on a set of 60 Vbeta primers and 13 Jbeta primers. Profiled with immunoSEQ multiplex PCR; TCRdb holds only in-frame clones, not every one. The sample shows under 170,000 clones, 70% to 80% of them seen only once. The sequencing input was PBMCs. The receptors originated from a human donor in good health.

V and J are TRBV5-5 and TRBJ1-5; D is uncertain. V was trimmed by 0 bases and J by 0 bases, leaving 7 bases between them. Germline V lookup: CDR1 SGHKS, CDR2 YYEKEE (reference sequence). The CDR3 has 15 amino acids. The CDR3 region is CASSLGAYSNQPQHF. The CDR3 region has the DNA TGTGCCAGCAGCTTGGGCGCTTATAGCAATCAGCCCCAGCATTTT.

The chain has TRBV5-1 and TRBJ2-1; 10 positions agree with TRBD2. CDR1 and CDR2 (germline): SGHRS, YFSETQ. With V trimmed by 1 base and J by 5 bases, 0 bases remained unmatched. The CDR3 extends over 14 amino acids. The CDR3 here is CASSLTSGDNEQFF. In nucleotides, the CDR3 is TGCGCCAGCAGCTTGACTAGCGGGGACAATGAGCAGTTCTTC.

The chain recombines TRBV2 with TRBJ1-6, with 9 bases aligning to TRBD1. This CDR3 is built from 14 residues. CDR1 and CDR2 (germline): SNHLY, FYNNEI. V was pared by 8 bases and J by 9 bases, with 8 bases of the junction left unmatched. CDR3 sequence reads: CASGQGMFSSPLHF. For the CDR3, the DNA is TGTGCCAGCGGACAGGGGATGTTCAGTTCACCCCTCCACTTT.

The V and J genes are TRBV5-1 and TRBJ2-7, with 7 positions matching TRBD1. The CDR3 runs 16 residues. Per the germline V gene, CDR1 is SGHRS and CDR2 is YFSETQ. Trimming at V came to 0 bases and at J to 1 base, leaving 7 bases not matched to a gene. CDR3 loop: CASSLELDRSSYEQYF. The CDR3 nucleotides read TGCGCCAGCAGCTTGGAATTGGACAGGTCTTCCTACGAGCAGTACTTC.

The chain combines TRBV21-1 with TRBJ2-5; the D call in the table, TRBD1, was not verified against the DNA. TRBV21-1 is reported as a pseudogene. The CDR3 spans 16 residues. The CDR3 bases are TGTGCCAGCAGCAAAAGCCCCCGACAGGGACGTGAGACCCAGTACTTC. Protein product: CASSKSPRQGRETQYF.

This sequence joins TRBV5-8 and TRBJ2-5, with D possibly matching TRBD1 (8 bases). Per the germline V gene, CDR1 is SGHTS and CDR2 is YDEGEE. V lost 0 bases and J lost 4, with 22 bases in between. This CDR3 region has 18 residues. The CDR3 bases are TGTGCCAGCAGCTTGGGCCGCCGACAGGGGAGGGATAGAGAGACCCAGTACTTC. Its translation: CASSLGRRQGRDRETQYF.

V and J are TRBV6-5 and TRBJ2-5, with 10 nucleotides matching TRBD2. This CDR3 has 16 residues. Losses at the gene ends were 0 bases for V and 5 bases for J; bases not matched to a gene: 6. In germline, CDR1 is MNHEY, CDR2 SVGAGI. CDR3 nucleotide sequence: TGTGCCAGCAGTTACTCGGCAGCGGGGGGGGCCGAGACCCAGTACTTC. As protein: CASSYSAAGGAETQYF.

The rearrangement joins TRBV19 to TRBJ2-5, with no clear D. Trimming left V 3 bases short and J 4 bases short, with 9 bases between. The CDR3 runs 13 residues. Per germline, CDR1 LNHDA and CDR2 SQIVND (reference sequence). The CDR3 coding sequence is TGTGCCAGTAGTATCCTGATCAGAGAGACCCAGTACTTC. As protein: CASSILIRETQYF.

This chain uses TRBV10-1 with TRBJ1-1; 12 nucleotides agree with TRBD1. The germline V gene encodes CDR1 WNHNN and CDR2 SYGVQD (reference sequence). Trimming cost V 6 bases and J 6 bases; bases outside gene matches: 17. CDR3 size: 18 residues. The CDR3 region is CASSKDPPGQGAAPEAFF. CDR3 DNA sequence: TGCGCCAGCAGCAAGGACCCACCGGGACAGGGGGCAGCTCCTGAAGCTTTCTTT.

This CDR3 is CAISPGQDVYEQYF. DNA of the CDR3: TGTGCCATCAGCCCGGGACAGGATGTCTACGAGCAGTACTTC. The genes are TRBV10-3 and TRBJ2-7; 8 bases line up with TRBD1. Unmatched junction bases numbered 7, after V lost 6 bases and J lost 3 bases. In germline, CDR1 is ENHRY, CDR2 SYGVKD. The CDR3 consists of 14 residues.

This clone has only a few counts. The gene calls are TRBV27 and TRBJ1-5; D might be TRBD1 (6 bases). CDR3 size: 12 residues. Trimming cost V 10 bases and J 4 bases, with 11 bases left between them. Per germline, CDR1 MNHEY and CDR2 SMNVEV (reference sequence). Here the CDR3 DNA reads TGTGCCACCCAGACAGGTAATCAGCCCCAGCATTTT. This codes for CATQTGNQPQHF.

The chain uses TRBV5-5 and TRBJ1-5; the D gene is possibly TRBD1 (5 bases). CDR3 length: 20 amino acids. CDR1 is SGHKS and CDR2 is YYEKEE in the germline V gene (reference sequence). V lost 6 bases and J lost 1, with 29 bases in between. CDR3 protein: CASNRLTGPGRSESNQPQHF. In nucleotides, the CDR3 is TGTGCCAGCAACCGGCTAACAGGCCCTGGCCGTTCCGAAAGCAATCAGCCCCAGCATTTT.

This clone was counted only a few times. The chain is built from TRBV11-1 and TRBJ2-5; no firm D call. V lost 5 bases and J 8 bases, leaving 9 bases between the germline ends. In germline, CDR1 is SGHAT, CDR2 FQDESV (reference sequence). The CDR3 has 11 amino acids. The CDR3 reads CASSPTGTQYF. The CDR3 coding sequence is TGTGCCAGCAGCCCCACGGGTACCCAGTACTTC.

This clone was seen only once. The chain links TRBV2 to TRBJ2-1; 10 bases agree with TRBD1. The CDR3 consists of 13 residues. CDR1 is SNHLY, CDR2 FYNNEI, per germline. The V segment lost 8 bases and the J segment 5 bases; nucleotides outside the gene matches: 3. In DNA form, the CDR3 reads TGTGCCAGCGCCGGGACAGGGGACAATGAGCAGTTCTTC. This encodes CASAGTGDNEQFF.